Each of the 19 T cell receptor beta chains below was sequenced from the same sample in a study of cytomegalovirus exposure and HLA in healthy donors. PCR was performed using 60 Vbeta and 13 Jbeta primers. Here immunoSEQ multiplex PCR was the method, and the copy in TCRdb shows in-frame clones only, minus some. The sample features 45,000 to 60,000 clones, with 6.5% to 8% in its top ten. The material sequenced was PBMCs. Receptors were obtained from a woman in her 40s in good health and CMV-seronegative.

V usage is TRBV10-1 and J usage is TRBJ2-7, with a tentative D call TRBD1 (6 bases). This CDR3 comprises 18 residues. Trimming cost V 6 bases and J 3 bases, with 27 bases left between them. CDR1 WNHNN and CDR2 SYGVQD come from the germline V gene (reference sequence). The CDR3 region is CASSEPEGVLDKLYEQYF. The CDR3 DNA reads TGCGCCAGCAGCGAGCCCGAGGGGGTACTGGACAAGCTCTACGAGCAGTACTTC.

The J gene is TRBJ2-1, the V gene TRBV4-3; 12 bases are shared with TRBD2. The V segment lost 1 base and the J segment 8 bases; nucleotides outside the gene matches: 6. The CDR3 consists of 16 residues. CDR1 LGHNA and CDR2 YSLEER come from the germline V gene. CDR3 sequence reads: CASSQGASGRGHEQFF. The DNA of the CDR3 is TGCGCCAGCAGCCAAGGAGCTAGCGGGAGGGGGCATGAGCAGTTCTTC.

The chain recombines TRBV5-8 with TRBJ2-7; D possibly corresponds to TRBD2 (5 bases). V shed 0 bases and J shed 2 bases, with 9 bases lying between them. Germline values: CDR1 SGHTS, CDR2 YDEGEE. The CDR3 extends over 14 amino acids. CDR3 nucleotide sequence: TGTGCCAGCAGCTTGGTCGGGATTCCCTACGAGCAGTACTTC. This sequence encodes CASSLVGIPYEQYF.

V is TRBV13 and J is TRBJ2-1; 9 positions agree with TRBD2. Germline assignment: CDR1 PRHDT and CDR2 FYEKMQ (reference sequence). The trim removed 3 bases at V and 4 bases at J, leaving 7 bases unmatched. CDR3 length: 16 amino acids. The CDR3 sequence is CASSFGLAIGYNEQFF. CDR3 in DNA: TGTGCCAGCAGCTTCGGACTAGCGATAGGGTACAATGAGCAGTTCTTC.

This sequence joins TRBV30 and TRBJ2-5, with D possibly TRBD2 on 6 matching bases. V lost 5 bases, J lost 5 bases, and 12 bases lay in between. CDR1 GTSNPN and CDR2 SVGIG come from the germline V gene (reference sequence). The CDR3 is 12 residues long. The CDR3 spells CAWSRGGETQYF. CDR3 DNA: TGTGCCTGGTCGCGAGGAGGGGAGACCCAGTACTTC.

The chain carries TRBV18 and TRBJ2-7, with a weak D call TRBD1 (6 bases). The CDR3 spans 14 residues. The germline CDR1 and CDR2 sequences are KGHSH and LQKENI. The germline V and J ends were trimmed by 3 bases and 0 bases, with 9 bases remaining between them. This CDR3 reads CASSPQDSSYEQYF. CDR3 DNA: TGTGCCAGCTCACCGCAGGACAGCTCCTACGAGCAGTACTTC.

The chain employs TRBV4-3 and TRBJ1-4; the D gene is possibly TRBD1 (5 bases). V was shortened by 0 bases and J by 10 bases, with 12 bases between the two germline ends. The CDR3 is made up of 14 amino acids. CDR1 and CDR2 from the germline V gene are LGHNA and YSLEER. The CDR3 DNA sequence: TGCGCCAGCAGCCAAGATGAGGGCGGGGGAAAACTGTTTTTT. Encoded protein: CASSQDEGGGKLFF.

V is TRBV4-3 and J is TRBJ1-6, with TRBD1 identical over 7 bases. The CDR3 has 15 amino acids. Germline V gene lookup returns CDR1 LGHNA and CDR2 YSLEER. After removal of 6 bases from V and 5 bases from J, the junction contained 7 bases not matched to a gene. The CDR3 region is CASRTGNLDNSPLHF. DNA for the CDR3: TGCGCCAGCAGGACAGGGAATTTAGATAATTCACCCCTCCACTTT.

This chain joins TRBV29-1 and TRBJ2-3, with 9 bases aligning to TRBD1. Trimming took 3 bases from V and 6 from J; bases not matched to a gene: 16. CDR1 and CDR2 (germline): SQVTM, ANQGSEA. The length of the CDR3 is 17 residues. CDR3 loop: CSVDISGQGPRGDTQYF. CDR3 DNA: TGCAGCGTTGATATATCGGGACAGGGCCCGAGAGGGGATACGCAGTATTTT.

The rearrangement links TRBV5-8 to TRBJ2-1; 10 positions match TRBD2. The CDR3 covers 16 residues. The V gene end was trimmed by 1 base and the J gene end by 4 bases; junction bases not matched to a gene: 5. CDR1 is SGHTS and CDR2 is YDEGEE in the germline V gene. This CDR3 is CASSLLRTSGYNEQFF. The CDR3 DNA sequence: TGTGCCAGCAGCTTGTTAAGGACTAGCGGATACAATGAGCAGTTCTTC.

The V gene is TRBV9, the J gene TRBJ1-2, with D perhaps matching TRBD1 (6 bases). The germline V gene encodes CDR1 SGDLS and CDR2 YYNGEE. Trimming removed 4 bases at V and 4 bases at J, with 20 bases between. The CDR3 sequence is 16 residues long. The CDR3 is CASSPVTGMASYGYTF. CDR3 DNA: TGTGCCAGCAGCCCGGTGACAGGCATGGCCTCCTATGGCTACACCTTC. Complete variable domain (other parts from reference TRBV9 and TRBJ1-2): DSGVTQTPKHLITATGQRVTLRCSPRSGDLSVYWYQQSLDQGLQFLIQYYNGEERAKGNILERFSAQQFPDLHSELNLSSLELGDSALYFCASSPVTGMASYGYTFGSGTRLTVV.

This clone is labeled medium-sized (0.01 to 0.1%) based on frequency. The gene calls are TRBV5-5 and TRBJ1-2; 8 positions match TRBD1. Germline V gene data show CDR1 as SGHKS and CDR2 as YYEKEE (reference sequence). V lost 4 bases and J lost 1; bases outside the gene matches: 6. The CDR3 covers 15 residues. CDR3 DNA: TGTGCCAGCAGCCTTTACAGGGGGAGTAACTATGGCTACACCTTC. Translating it yields CASSLYRGSNYGYTF.

The genes are TRBV2 and TRBJ1-2; 8 bases are shared with TRBD1. The junction had 11 bases not matched to a gene; V was cut back by 6 bases and J by 8 bases. The CDR3 length is 14 residues. The germline V gene encodes CDR1 SNHLY and CDR2 FYNNEI. This chain's CDR3 is CASRHQGAFKGYTF. The CDR3, as DNA: TGTGCCAGCAGACATCAGGGGGCGTTCAAAGGCTACACCTTC.

The V gene is TRBV6-1, the J gene TRBJ1-1, with no clear D. Germline V lookup: CDR1 MNHNS, CDR2 SASEGT. The CDR3 covers 12 residues. V dropped 2 bases and J dropped 3 bases, with 4 bases sitting between them. The CDR3 spells CASSERDTEAFF. DNA for the CDR3: TGTGCCAGCAGTGAACGCGACACTGAAGCTTTCTTT.

Note on this clone: The same CDR3 can be traced to other DNA sequences in this sample. The chain is built from TRBV5-8 and TRBJ1-1, with a tentative D call TRBD1 (5 bases). CDR3 length: 13 amino acids. V was trimmed by 4 bases and J by 1 base, leaving 8 bases between them. Looked up from germline, CDR1 is SGHTS and CDR2 is YDEGEE. The DNA for the CDR3 is TGTGCCAGCAGCCGTGACAGGAACACTGAAGCTTTCTTT. Residues: CASSRDRNTEAFF.

The chain is built from TRBV4-3 and TRBJ2-1; perhaps TRBD2 as D (5 bases). This CDR3 is 16 amino acids long. Between the trimmed V and J ends, which lost 4 bases and 2 bases, there was a span of 15 bases. CDR1 is LGHNA, CDR2 YSLEER, per germline. The CDR3 nucleotides are TGCGCCAGCAGCCTTACGGACTCGGTGGCCTACAATGAGCAGTTCTTC. Translating gives CASSLTDSVAYNEQFF.

Remarks on this clone: Other nucleotide sequences from this sample produce the same CDR3. CDR3 region: CASSRDSSYEQYF. In DNA form, the CDR3 reads TGTGCCAGCAGCCGGGACAGCTCCTACGAGCAGTACTTC. The chain uses TRBV7-9 and TRBJ2-7; 7 nucleotides align to TRBD1. The CDR3 covers 13 residues. Germline assignment: CDR1 SEHNR and CDR2 FQNEAQ (reference sequence). The ends lost 5 bases at V and 0 bases at J; junction bases unmatched: 1.

The CDR3 DNA follows: TGTGCCAGCAGTGAAGGGTCAATAGGAGACGTCGACACCGGGGAGCTGTTTTTT. This codes for CASSEGSIGDVDTGELFF. The V and J genes are TRBV25-1 and TRBJ2-2; D not resolved. The CDR3 sequence is 18 residues long. V was shortened by 2 bases and J by 3 bases, with 19 bases between the two germline ends. CDR1 MGHDK and CDR2 SYGVNS come from the germline V gene.

The chain has TRBV19 and TRBJ1-6, with 7 positions matching TRBD1. Unmatched junction bases numbered 4, after V lost 7 bases and J lost 7 bases. The CDR3 contains 13 residues. Per germline, CDR1 LNHDA and CDR2 SQIVND (reference sequence). The CDR3 nucleotides are TGTGCCAGTACGGGGACAGTAAATTCACCCCTCCACTTT. Encoded protein: CASTGTVNSPLHF. The full variable domain, with the rest looked up from reference TRBV19 and TRBJ1-6, is DGGITQSPKYLFRKEGQNVTLSCEQNLNHDAMYWYRQDPGQGLRLIYYSQIVNDFQKGDIAEGYSVSREKKESFPLTVTSAQKNPTAFYLCASTGTVNSPLHFGNGTRLTVT.